The next 22 T cell receptor beta chains were all read from a single sample in a study of T cell changes during pregnancy in multiple sclerosis. Repertoires were generated with immunoSEQ multiplex PCR, while TCRdb's copy carries only in-frame clones and drops some. Of more than 25,000 clones in the sample, about nine tenths were seen once. The sequenced sample was CD8+ T cells from peripheral blood mononuclear cells, obtained in the second trimester of pregnancy. These receptors all stem from a female donor in good health, enrolled as a control in a pregnancy study.

The chain carries TRBV9 and TRBJ1-1; tentatively, D is TRBD1 (5 bases). This CDR3 region has 15 residues. Between the trimmed V and J ends, which lost 0 bases and 6 bases, there was a span of 15 bases. CDR1 and CDR2 (germline): SGDLS, YYNGEE. CDR3 sequence reads: CASSVEAGILAEAFF. In DNA form, the CDR3 reads TGTGCCAGCAGCGTAGAGGCAGGGATTCTCGCTGAAGCTTTCTTT. The whole variable domain, remainder taken from reference TRBV9 and TRBJ1-1, is DSGVTQTPKHLITATGQRVTLRCSPRSGDLSVYWYQQSLDQGLQFLIQYYNGEERAKGNILERFSAQQFPDLHSELNLSSLELGDSALYFCASSVEAGILAEAFFGQGTRLTVV.

This sequence joins TRBV7-2 and TRBJ1-3; 8 nucleotides match TRBD1. The V segment lost 4 bases and the J segment 0 bases; nucleotides outside the gene matches: 8. CDR1 SGHTA and CDR2 FQGNSA come from the germline V gene. The CDR3 has 17 residues. The CDR3: CASSSHRGGFSGNTIYF. In DNA form, the CDR3 reads TGTGCCAGCAGCTCCCACAGGGGGGGATTCTCTGGAAACACCATATATTTT. The complete variable domain, with remaining parts taken from reference TRBV7-2 and TRBJ1-3, reads GAGVSQSPSNKVTEKGKDVELRCDPISGHTALYWYRQSLGQGLEFLIYFQGNSAPDKSGLPSDRFSAERTGGSVSTLTIQRTQQEDSAVYLCASSSHRGGFSGNTIYFGEGSWLTVV.

This chain's CDR3 is CASSLATGFYGYTF. The CDR3 DNA follows: TGTGCCAGCAGCTTAGCGACAGGGTTCTATGGCTACACCTTC. The chain uses TRBV7-9 and TRBJ1-2, with 7 bases fitting TRBD1. The germline gives CDR1 SEHNR, CDR2 FQNEAQ (reference sequence). The V segment lost 0 bases and the J segment 4 bases; nucleotides outside the gene matches: 2. The CDR3 loop spans 14 amino acids.

The chain combines TRBV27 with TRBJ2-7; no clear D gene. Germline V gene sequence: CDR1 MNHEY, CDR2 SMNVEV (reference sequence). The CDR3 extends over 14 amino acids. Trimming pared 7 bases from V and 4 bases from J, leaving 17 bases between. The CDR3 DNA follows: TGTGCCAGCAAGGAGTTAACCGGGTTTTACGAGCAGTACTTC. This gives the protein CASKELTGFYEQYF.

This sequence joins TRBV9 and TRBJ1-3; D perhaps matches TRBD1 (5 bases). With 4 bases removed from V and 4 bases from J, the gap between germline ends came to 15 bases. This CDR3 is 15 amino acids long. In germline, CDR1 is SGDLS, CDR2 YYNGEE. Here the CDR3 reads CASSSGTNPGNTIYF. CDR3 sequence (DNA): TGTGCCAGCAGCTCTGGGACTAATCCCGGAAACACCATATATTTT.

CDR3 loop: CASSTTGTGGTSGANVLTF. In DNA form, the CDR3 reads TGTGCCAGCTCAACAACCGGGACAGGGGGAACATCTGGGGCCAACGTCCTGACTTTC. The genes are TRBV18 and TRBJ2-6, with 11 bases lining up with TRBD1. The CDR3 has 19 amino acids. V shed 5 bases, J shed 1 base, and the junction held 10 bases outside the gene matches. Germline CDR1 KGHSH, CDR2 LQKENI.

The genes are TRBV5-1 and TRBJ2-1; 10 positions match TRBD1. V gave up 4 bases and J gave up 4 bases; unmatched junction bases: 8. This CDR3 contains 16 residues. Germline values: CDR1 SGHRS, CDR2 YFSETQ. CDR3 amino acids: CASSPSGQGEYNEQFF. CDR3 DNA sequence: TGCGCCAGCAGCCCGTCAGGACAGGGGGAGTACAATGAGCAGTTCTTC.

The genes are TRBV11-2 and TRBJ1-3; the D is unclear. The CDR3 loop spans 14 amino acids. V was shortened by 2 bases and J by 0 bases, with 5 bases between the two germline ends. CDR1 is SGHAT and CDR2 is FQNNGV in the germline V gene. The CDR3 loop reads CASSLPVSGNTIYF. The CDR3 DNA follows: TGTGCCAGCAGCTTACCCGTCTCTGGAAACACCATATATTTT.

The genes are TRBV30 and TRBJ1-1, with 8 bases matching TRBD1. V lost 3 bases to trimming and J lost 7 bases; unmatched junction nucleotides: 4. Germline values: CDR1 GTSNPN, CDR2 SVGIG (reference sequence). The CDR3 is 12 residues long. The CDR3 DNA reads as TGTGCCTGGAGCAATGACAGGGGTGAAGCTTTCTTT. This encodes CAWSNDRGEAFF.

The CDR3 DNA sequence: TGTGCCAGCACCCTCGGGACTAGCGGCGTCTACGAGCAGTACTTC. It is translated as CASTLGTSGVYEQYF. This sequence joins TRBV6-5 and TRBJ2-7; TRBD2 matches 11 bases. The CDR3 is 15 amino acids. Germline lookup yields CDR1 MNHEY and CDR2 SVGAGI. Germline trimming cut 7 bases from V and 3 bases from J; bases unmatched to any gene: 8.

The chain joins TRBV15 to TRBJ1-5; weak D call: TRBD1 (5 bases). This CDR3 is 16 amino acids long. Trimming shortened V by 1 base and J by 4 bases, and 14 bases separated the two germline ends. Germline V gene sequence: CDR1 LNHNV, CDR2 YYDKDF (reference sequence). The CDR3 reads CATSRVPGAGNQPQHF. The CDR3 DNA reads TGTGCCACCAGCAGAGTACCCGGGGCGGGAAATCAGCCCCAGCATTTT. Based on the CDR3 plus reference TRBV15 and TRBJ1-5, the full variable domain is DAMVIQNPRYQVTQFGKPVTLSCSQTLNHNVMYWYQQKSSQAPKLLFHYYDKDFNNEADTPDNFQSRRPNTSFCFLDIRSPGLGDTAMYLCATSRVPGAGNQPQHFGDGTRLSIL.

This sequence joins TRBV7-9 and TRBJ2-7; D possibly corresponds to TRBD1 (6 bases). The CDR3 is 14 amino acids. V was pared by 1 base and J by 2 bases, with 9 bases between. The germline gives CDR1 SEHNR, CDR2 FQNEAQ (reference sequence). The CDR3 protein is CASSLGGGTYEQYF. CDR3 DNA: TGTGCCAGCAGCTTAGGAGGGGGTACCTACGAGCAGTACTTC.

This clone occurred once. V gene TRBV6-5 combines with J gene TRBJ2-5, with a possible D match to TRBD1 (6 bases). V dropped 5 bases and J dropped 1 base, with 11 bases sitting between them. This CDR3 comprises 14 residues. Per germline, CDR1 MNHEY and CDR2 SVGAGI. This CDR3 reads CASSGVGGQETQYF. The CDR3 bases are TGTGCCAGCAGTGGCGTAGGGGGCCAAGAGACCCAGTACTTC.

The CDR3 nucleotides are TGTGCCAGCCTCAGGGGCGCCTCTGGCTACACCTTC. Protein sequence: CASLRGASGYTF. The genes are TRBV2 and TRBJ1-2; D is possibly TRBD1 (6 bases). CDR3 length equals 12 residues. Trimming took 8 bases from V and 7 from J, leaving 14 bases between them. CDR1 and CDR2 from the germline V gene are SNHLY and FYNNEI.

The CDR3 is CSVEEQGPLFGANVLTF. Here the CDR3 DNA reads TGCAGCGTTGAAGAGCAGGGTCCTCTCTTCGGGGCCAACGTCCTGACTTTC. The chain combines TRBV29-1 with TRBJ2-6; a weak D match, TRBD1 (5 bases). Trimming cost V 0 bases and J 4 bases, with 16 bases left between them. In germline, CDR1 is SQVTM, CDR2 ANQGSEA. CDR3 length equals 17 residues.

This clone came up once. The chain is built from TRBV27 and TRBJ1-2; D might be TRBD1 (5 bases). Germline V gene data show CDR1 as MNHEY and CDR2 as SMNVEV (reference sequence). This CDR3 region has 16 residues. V shed 3 bases and J shed 4 bases, with 18 bases lying between them. Here the CDR3 reads CASSLAGGRVGYGYTF. CDR3 bases: TGTGCCAGCAGTTTGGCCGGGGGGAGGGTAGGCTATGGCTACACCTTC.

This clone was recorded once. V gene TRBV27 combines with J gene TRBJ1-1, with a tentative D call TRBD1 (6 bases). The CDR3 length is 10 residues. Germline V lookup: CDR1 MNHEY, CDR2 SMNVEV (reference sequence). V was pared by 8 bases and J by 6 bases, with 7 bases between. CDR3 in DNA: TGTGCCAGCTGGGGGCCTGAAGCTTTCTTT. Translation: CASWGPEAFF.

The rearrangement links TRBV7-2 to TRBJ2-2; 11 nucleotides line up with TRBD2. CDR1 is SGHTA, CDR2 FQGNSA, per germline. The CDR3 contains 18 residues. Unmatched junction bases numbered 14, after V lost 5 bases and J lost 6 bases. CDR3 amino acids: CASSLPKEVAGGPGELFF. The CDR3 DNA is TGTGCCAGCAGCCTCCCTAAGGAGGTAGCGGGGGGGCCCGGGGAGCTGTTTTTT. The entire variable domain, with the rest obtained from reference TRBV7-2 and TRBJ2-2, is as follows: GAGVSQSPSNKVTEKGKDVELRCDPISGHTALYWYRQSLGQGLEFLIYFQGNSAPDKSGLPSDRFSAERTGGSVSTLTIQRTQQEDSAVYLCASSLPKEVAGGPGELFFGEGSRLTVL.

This clone was detected only once. The chain combines TRBV19 with TRBJ1-1, with a weak D call TRBD1 (6 bases). The CDR3 consists of 15 residues. V lost 3 bases and J lost 0, with 11 bases in between. Per germline, CDR1 LNHDA and CDR2 SQIVND (reference sequence). CDR3 nucleotides: TGTGCCAGTAGTATCCGAGGGGGATTGAACACTGAAGCTTTCTTT. It is translated as CASSIRGGLNTEAFF.

The chain employs TRBV19 and TRBJ2-1; D is unclear. The length of the CDR3 is 13 residues. Germline values: CDR1 LNHDA, CDR2 SQIVND (reference sequence). V shed 5 bases and J shed 10 bases, with 15 bases lying between them. The CDR3 region has the DNA TGTGCCAGTAGTCTCTCGGGTCCGTCAGAGCAGTTCTTC. This codes for CASSLSGPSEQFF.

The table lists this clone with a count of one. The CDR3 DNA reads TGTGCCAGCAGTTACTCGTCGGGGGGGAGCGGGGAGCTGTTTTTT. It codes for CASSYSSGGSGELFF. J is TRBJ2-2 and V is TRBV6-5; TRBD2 matches 8 bases. This CDR3 contains 15 residues. Germline trimming cut 0 bases from V and 7 bases from J; bases unmatched to any gene: 4. Germline CDR1 is MNHEY and CDR2 is SVGAGI.

This clone was recorded once. This sequence joins TRBV11-2 and TRBJ2-7; D uncertain. The germline CDR1 and CDR2 sequences are SGHAT and FQNNGV. The length of the CDR3 is 13 residues. Between the trimmed V and J ends, which lost 1 base and 0 bases, there was a span of 4 bases. The CDR3 DNA follows: TGTGCCAGCAGCTTAGGGAGCTCCTACGAGCAGTACTTC. It codes for CASSLGSSYEQYF.